The clone carrying this T cell receptor (beta chain) was counted at least ten times. Its target is unknown. TCR beta libraries were built with iRepertoire HTBI primers and Arm-PCR of CDR3 regions. TCRdb re-analysed the multiplex PCR reads in MiXCR, keeping a single row per CDR3 protein. Of roughly 700,000 distinct CDR3 sequences in the sample, approximately 29% were seen once. Germline assignment: CDR1 SNHLY and CDR2 FYNNEI. The CDR3 consists of 13 residues. The V gene lost 5 bases and the J gene lost 4 bases, with 12 bases spanning the gap. The sample originates from a study of regulatory T cells in long-lasting Graves disease. As to time point: persistent/refractory GD, antithyroid drugs over 5 years with positive TRAb. The TCR library used RNA extracted from PBMCs. American Thyroid Association guidelines were used to diagnose Graves' disease. Study results and caveats: Sample size was small, which may have lowered accuracy. TRBV28, TRBJ1-2 and TRBJ2-5 emerged as the favored segments in persistent disease.

The V and J genes are TRBV2 and TRBJ2-7; D is possibly TRBD1 (6 bases). The TCR was taken from a female donor with Graves disease. Material: peripheral blood mononuclear cells (PBMCs), obtained when the disease was refractory, from a patient treated with antithyroid drugs. CDR3 in amino acids: CASSSTGLYEQYF. The DNA for the CDR3 is TGTGCCAGCAGTTCGACAGGCCTATACGAGCAGTACTTC.